This TCR beta chain was captured by sequencing in a study of neurological immune-mediated disorders. Study findings and constraints: Private repertoires in all groups were suggested by the absence of shared CDR3 amino acid sequences among expanded clones across subjects.

Documented time point: technical triplicate 2. CD4+ or CD8+ T cells, about 960,000 per library, were used for sorted libraries. J was trimmed by 3 bases and V by 3 bases; bases with no gene match: 7. The CDR3 covers 15 residues. From germline, CDR1 is SEHNR and CDR2 FQNEAQ (reference sequence). TCRdb fed the 5' RACE reads into MiXCR, producing one record per CDR3 protein. The table includes 25,000 to 35,000 distinct CDR3 sequences, roughly 14% detected once. This clonotype was found many times. What it recognizes is unknown. This sequence was found in a female donor with HTLV-1-associated myelopathy (HAM/TSP). Sequencing was performed on CD4+ T cells from blood. The chain combines TRBV7-9 with TRBJ2-7, with 8 bases fitting TRBD1. The CDR3 sequence: CASSLGTGRDYEQYF. CDR3 bases: TGTGCCAGCAGCTTGGGGACAGGAAGAGACTACGAGCAGTACTTC.